This entry lists 27 T cell receptor beta chains sequenced from one sample in a study of tissue T cells after allogeneic stem cell transplantation (dated by TCRdb to between 2022 and 2023). The method was the immunoSEQ multiplex PCR assay. What TCRdb holds here is the immuneACCESS table cut down to in-frame rearrangements. Part of the clones is not present; checked against another copy, under half of the missing clones reflect an unresolved V gene, and the others are unexplained. This sample is represented by just under 10,000 clones; roughly 66% of them were singletons. Around 9.6% of the sample belongs to the ten largest clones. The sample's time point label, decoded: human tissue collected at research (rapid) autopsy. This sample comprised tissue from the jejunum, obtained at autopsy. These TCRs come from a woman aged 18-49 years with breast cancer.

For this clone: The junction does not match germline at one end; this may be a read error. The chain combines TRBV5-1 with TRBJ2-6; D unclear. The CDR3 loop spans 14 amino acids. Germline CDR1 SGHRS, CDR2 YFSETQ. For the CDR3, the DNA is TGCGCCAGCAGGTTGGTCTCTGGGGCCAACGTCCTGACTTTC. This sequence encodes CASRLVSGANVLTF.

This sequence joins TRBV5-6 and TRBJ1-4; D remains ambiguous. The CDR3 runs 16 residues. Trimming stripped 2 bases from V and 6 bases from J, with 17 bases between. Per the germline V gene, CDR1 is SGHDT and CDR2 is YYEEEE. CDR3 loop: CASSFNYAVGHEKLFF. CDR3 DNA sequence: TGTGCCAGCAGCTTCAACTACGCGGTAGGGCATGAAAAACTGTTTTTT.

This chain uses TRBV3-1 (or the pseudogene TRBV3-2) with TRBJ1-4; no definite D call. Trimming left V 1 base short and J 6 bases short, with 9 bases between. The CDR3 runs 14 residues. In germline, CDR1 is LGHDT, CDR2 YNNKEL (reference sequence). As DNA, the CDR3 is TGTGCCAGCAGCCAAGGTAAACACGATGAAAAACTGTTTTTT. Its translation is CASSQGKHDEKLFF.

The V gene is TRBV19, the J gene TRBJ1-1; D remains unclear. V was cut by 3 bases and J by 1 base, with 6 bases left in between. This CDR3 region has 13 residues. Germline CDR1 LNHDA, CDR2 SQIVND (reference sequence). The chain's CDR3 is CASSMSANTEAFF. The CDR3 coding sequence is TGTGCCAGTAGTATGTCAGCGAACACTGAAGCTTTCTTT.

This chain links TRBV4-1 with TRBJ2-7; TRBD1 aligns across 7 bases. The germline CDR1 and CDR2 sequences are MGHRA and YSYEKL. Trimming removed 4 bases from V and 1 base from J; junction bases left unmatched: 7. CDR3 length equals 15 residues. The chain's CDR3 is CASSRLQGYSYEQYF. The CDR3 coding sequence is TGCGCCAGCAGCCGATTACAGGGGTATTCCTACGAGCAGTACTTC.

This rearrangement joins TRBV7-8 to TRBJ1-3; D might be TRBD1 (5 bases). The CDR3 is made up of 17 amino acids. Trimming removed 5 bases at V and 0 bases at J, with 17 bases between. Germline lookup yields CDR1 SGHVS and CDR2 FQNEAQ. The CDR3 nucleotides read TGTGCCAGCAGCGCTCTGGGGGGGATCAACTCTGGAAACACCATATATTTT. As protein: CASSALGGINSGNTIYF.

Worth noting for this clone: Compared with germline, one end of the junction differs, possibly owing to a read error. The genes are TRBV7-2 and TRBJ2-5, with D possibly called TRBD1 or TRBD2 (5 bases each). The CDR3 contains 16 residues. Looked up from germline, CDR1 is SGHTA and CDR2 is FQGNSA. The CDR3 here is CASSRVPARGGETQYF. CDR3 nucleotide sequence: TGTGCGAGCAGCAGAGTCCCGGCTCGGGGCGGAGAGACCCAGTACTTC. The variable domain in full, completed from reference TRBV7-2 and TRBJ2-5, reads GAGVSQSPSNKVTEKGKDVELRCDPISGHTALYWYRQSLGQGLEFLIYFQGNSAPDKSGLPSDRFSAERTGGSVSTLTIQRTQQEDSAVYLCASSRVPARGGETQYFGPGTRLLVL.

The V gene is TRBV28, the J gene TRBJ2-7, with D uncertain. V shed 2 bases and J shed 5 bases, with 4 bases lying between them. CDR3 length: 11 residues. Germline CDR1 reads MDHEN; CDR2 reads SYDVKM. DNA of the CDR3: TGTGCCAGCAGTTTACCCCACGAGCAGTACTTC. It yields the protein CASSLPHEQYF.

The chain couples TRBV10-3 to TRBJ2-7; 16 positions match TRBD2. The germline V gene has CDR1 ENHRY and CDR2 SYGVKD. V dropped 8 bases and J dropped 3; count of bases not matched to a gene: 7. The CDR3 consists of 16 residues. CDR3: CAIGTSGGASIYEQYF. CDR3 nucleotides: TGTGCCATCGGGACTAGCGGGGGGGCCTCTATCTACGAGCAGTACTTC.

This clone occurred a few times. This chain connects TRBV5-8 to TRBJ2-5, with a possible D match to TRBD1 (8 bases). CDR3 length: 15 residues. V gave up 4 bases and J gave up 5 bases, with 18 bases separating them. CDR1 is SGHTS, CDR2 YDEGEE, per germline. This CDR3 is CASSAGTQGGETQYF. The CDR3, as DNA: TGTGCCAGCAGCGCAGGCACACAGGGGGGGGAGACCCAGTACTTC.

The chain couples TRBV10-3 to TRBJ2-3; 9 positions match TRBD2. Germline V gene data show CDR1 as ENHRY and CDR2 as SYGVKD. This CDR3 spans 14 amino acids. Germline trimming cut 11 bases from V and 1 base from J; bases unmatched to any gene: 7. In DNA form, the CDR3 reads TGTGCCGCCATGCGGGGGGGCGGCACAGATACGCAGTATTTT. Its translation is CAAMRGGGTDTQYF.

The V gene is TRBV12-3 or TRBV12-4, the J gene TRBJ2-2; no definite D call. Trimming cost V 3 bases and J 6 bases, with 5 bases left between them. The CDR3 covers 12 residues. The CDR3 bases are TGTGCCAGCAGTTTTCGGTCCGGGGAGCTGTTTTTT. Protein: CASSFRSGELFF.

The chain joins TRBV5-6 to TRBJ1-5; D is perhaps TRBD1 (6 bases). The V gene's germline CDR1 is SGHDT and CDR2 YYEEEE. There are 14 residues in the CDR3. Trimming cost V 4 bases and J 3 bases, with 11 bases left between them. As DNA, the CDR3 is TGTGCCAGCAGCCCCTGGACAGACAATCAGCCCCAGCATTTT. This encodes CASSPWTDNQPQHF.

The rearrangement links TRBV3-1 (or the pseudogene TRBV3-2) to TRBJ2-3; D gene ambiguous. V was cut by 4 bases and J by 4 bases, with 9 bases left in between. Germline V gives CDR1 LGHDT, CDR2 YNNKEL (reference sequence). This CDR3 has 13 residues. The CDR3: CASSPSAPDTQYF. The CDR3 nucleotides read TGTGCCAGCAGCCCCTCGGCCCCAGATACGCAGTATTTT.

The V and J genes are TRBV6-6 and TRBJ1-3, with D hard to call. This CDR3 has 15 amino acids. Trimming cost V 4 bases and J 0 bases, with 10 bases left between them. Germline assignment: CDR1 MNHNY and CDR2 SVGAGI (reference sequence). CDR3 loop: CASSLDGRSGNTIYF. The DNA of the CDR3 is TGTGCCAGCAGTTTGGACGGCCGCTCTGGAAACACCATATATTTT.

The J gene is TRBJ2-1, the V gene TRBV18, with TRBD2 matching 11 bases. This CDR3 has 15 residues. Germline assignment: CDR1 KGHSH and CDR2 LQKENI. After removal of 5 bases from V and 6 bases from J, the junction contained 6 bases not matched to a gene. CDR3 in amino acids: CASSNSGGALNEQFF. The CDR3 coding sequence is TGTGCCAGCTCAAATAGCGGGGGGGCTCTCAATGAGCAGTTCTTC.

By sample share, this clone is medium-sized. The chain couples TRBV19 to TRBJ1-5, with 7 bases lining up with TRBD1. Trimming removed 4 bases from V and 4 bases from J; junction bases left unmatched: 4. The germline gives CDR1 LNHDA, CDR2 SQIVND (reference sequence). The CDR3 contains 14 residues. Here the CDR3 DNA reads TGTGCCAGTAGTAGACAGGGAAGGAATCAGCCCCAGCATTTT. It encodes CASSRQGRNQPQHF.

The chain has TRBV15 and TRBJ1-2; TRBD1 agrees at 9 bases. J gave up 8 bases and V 5 bases, and 6 bases lay outside the gene matches. CDR1 is LNHNV and CDR2 is YYDKDF in the germline V gene (reference sequence). The CDR3 extends over 13 amino acids. The CDR3 is CATSRTGTGGYTF. The CDR3 DNA sequence: TGTGCCACCAGCCGAACCGGGACAGGGGGCTACACCTTC.

The rearrangement joins TRBV27 to TRBJ2-1, with D unresolved. Germline lookup yields CDR1 MNHEY and CDR2 SMNVEV (reference sequence). V was clipped by 4 bases and J by 11 bases, with 9 bases between them. The CDR3 is 11 amino acids. The CDR3 spells CASSYGGKQFF. The CDR3 region has the DNA TGTGCCAGCAGTTATGGTGGAAAGCAGTTCTTC.

The DNA for the CDR3 is TGTGCCAGCAGTGAACAACTAGCGGGAGTGAGTGAGCAGTTCTTC. This codes for CASSEQLAGVSEQFF. The chain links TRBV6-1 to TRBJ2-1; 11 bases map to TRBD2. The V and J ends lost 2 bases and 9 bases, in that order; junction bases with no gene match: 6. This CDR3 comprises 15 residues. Germline values: CDR1 MNHNS, CDR2 SASEGT.

In its sample, this clone was seen a few times. The V gene is TRBV19, the J gene TRBJ1-1; a possible D gene is TRBD1 (5 bases). The CDR3 has 13 residues. Germline assignment: CDR1 LNHDA and CDR2 SQIVND (reference sequence). V shed 7 bases and J shed 3 bases, with 12 bases lying between them. This chain's CDR3 is CASNRDGDTEAFF. CDR3 DNA sequence: TGTGCCAGTAATAGGGACGGGGACACTGAAGCTTTCTTT.

V and J are TRBV6-1 and TRBJ2-3; D unclear. V shed 2 bases and J shed 8 bases, with 11 bases lying between them. Germline values: CDR1 MNHNS, CDR2 SASEGT. This CDR3 is built from 13 residues. The DNA for the CDR3 is TGTGCCAGCAGTGAATCTAGGTGGGGTACGCAGTATTTT. This translates into CASSESRWGTQYF.

This clone occurred a few times. CDR3 sequence (DNA): TGTGCCAGCAGCTTAGCTGCAAACTATGGCTACACCTTC. Translation gives CASSLAANYGYTF. The rearrangement uses TRBV7-2 and TRBJ1-2; D unclear. Germline V gene data show CDR1 as SGHTA and CDR2 as FQGNSA. The V end lost 0 bases, the J end lost 2 bases, and 4 bases lay between the germline ends. The CDR3 consists of 13 residues.

This clone was found a few times. V gene TRBV7-8 combines with J gene TRBJ1-6; tentatively, D is TRBD1 (6 bases). The V end lost 1 base, the J end lost 7 bases, and 17 bases lay between the germline ends. Germline CDR1 is SGHVS and CDR2 is FQNEAQ. The CDR3 length is 17 residues. As DNA, the CDR3 is TGTGCCAGCAGCTTAGTAGGGGGAGGACAGTTAAATTCACCCCTCCACTTT. This translates into CASSLVGGGQLNSPLHF.

This clone is labeled large. The sample contains more than one DNA sequence encoding this CDR3. The genes are TRBV3-1 (or the pseudogene TRBV3-2) and TRBJ1-1, with D unresolved. CDR3 length equals 13 residues. V was clipped by 0 bases and J by 0 bases, with 2 bases between them. Germline values: CDR1 LGHDT, CDR2 YNNKEL (reference sequence). The CDR3: CASSQELNTEAFF. CDR3 bases: TGTGCCAGCAGCCAAGAGCTGAACACTGAAGCTTTCTTT.

This rearrangement joins TRBV28 to TRBJ1-2; 9 positions match TRBD1. The ends lost 5 bases at V and 5 bases at J; junction bases unmatched: 3. CDR3 length: 13 residues. CDR1 and CDR2 from the germline V gene are MDHEN and SYDVKM. This CDR3 reads CASSPGQGYGYTF. The DNA for the CDR3 is TGTGCCAGCAGTCCCGGACAGGGGTATGGCTACACCTTC.

V and J are TRBV5-5 and TRBJ2-1; maybe TRBD1 (7 bases). Germline V lookup: CDR1 SGHKS, CDR2 YYEKEE (reference sequence). The CDR3 has 15 amino acids. V was shortened by 4 bases and J by 2 bases, with 13 bases between the two germline ends. CDR3 residues: CASSGRDRTYNEQFF. The CDR3 region has the DNA TGTGCCAGCAGCGGGCGGGACAGAACCTACAATGAGCAGTTCTTC.